This T cell receptor (beta chain) was documented in a study of post-analysis software for immune sequencing data. Background on the study: Both relapsing-remitting and secondary progressive multiple sclerosis featured among the disease courses, as did progressive-relapsing multiple sclerosis. Study-level findings and limits: Significantly decreased normalized Chao1 diversity was recorded for multiple sclerosis patients relative to controls. Four to six TRBV segments, including TRBV5-6, TRBV5-1 and TRBV20-1, were more frequent in patients than controls.

Comment on this clonotype: Its matching antigen is unknown.

Unique molecular identifiers tagged the TCR beta cDNA libraries. The yield from about 1 to 10 million T cells was 500,000 or so cDNA molecules in total. TCRdb called the PCR reads again in MiXCR, with one record for every CDR3 protein. Of some 700,000 distinct CDR3 sequences listed, more than 50% are singletons. V lost 6 bases and J lost 6, with 13 bases in between. The CDR3 is 13 amino acids. Germline lookup yields CDR1 MNHEY and CDR2 SVGEGT. Sample: blood. The chain joins TRBV6-2 or TRBV6-3 to TRBJ2-3, with D perhaps being TRBD1 or TRBD2 (5 bases each). The sequence came from a girl aged 2-10 years with multiple sclerosis. CDR3 sequence: CASSRDQKDTQYF. DNA of the CDR3: TGTGCCAGCAGCCGGGACCAAAAGGATACGCAGTATTTT.